The 19 T cell receptor beta chains below all came from one sample that was sequenced in a study of identical twins. TCRdb recomputed calls from the 5' RACE reads with MiXCR, one row per CDR3 protein. The table records 500,000 or so distinct CDR3 sequences, around 14% of them present only once. These same records also appear under a second study, on yellow fever vaccine responses in identical twins.

The sample was CD4+ T cells sorted from blood. The receptor source for this set is a young woman in good health.

This clonotype has only a few counts. In DNA form, the CDR3 reads TGTGCCAGCAGCAACAGACAGACAGATACGCAGTATTTT. It yields the protein CASSNRQTDTQYF. The genes are TRBV7-2 and TRBJ2-3; a possible D gene is TRBD1 (5 bases). This CDR3 is built from 13 residues. The germline gives CDR1 SGHTA, CDR2 FQGNSA. The V end lost 5 bases, the J end lost 3 bases, and 9 bases lay between the germline ends.

This clonotype was seen a few times. The chain couples TRBV5-6 to TRBJ2-7, with D possibly matching TRBD1 (5 bases). CDR1 is SGHDT and CDR2 is YYEEEE in the germline V gene. Trimming took 2 bases from V and 3 from J, leaving 15 bases between them. The length of the CDR3 is 15 residues. The CDR3 DNA is TGTGCCAGCAGCTTCGGACAAACATGGGGCTACGAGCAGTACTTC. Its translation: CASSFGQTWGYEQYF.

The table lists this clonotype with many counts. The chain links TRBV24-1 to TRBJ2-7; D not certain. There are 14 residues in the CDR3. Germline V gene sequence: CDR1 KGHDR, CDR2 SFDVKD. Between the trimmed V and J ends, which lost 9 bases and 2 bases, there was a span of 16 bases. CDR3 region: CATHLGTETYEQYF. CDR3 DNA: TGTGCCACCCACTTAGGTACAGAGACCTACGAGCAGTACTTC.

This chain links TRBV6-2 or TRBV6-3 with TRBJ2-2; D unresolved. The CDR3 loop spans 15 amino acids. The V gene lost 2 bases and the J gene lost 4 bases, with 11 bases spanning the gap. Germline loops: CDR1 MNHEY, CDR2 SVGEGT. The CDR3 coding sequence is TGTGCCAGCAGTTACGGGAATAGAGCCACCGGGGAGCTGTTTTTT. This translates into CASSYGNRATGELFF.

The CDR3 sequence: CATYLTETQNTGELFF. CDR3 DNA: TGTGCCACCTATCTGACAGAAACCCAGAACACCGGGGAGCTGTTTTTT. The rearrangement uses TRBV6-1 and TRBJ2-2, with D maybe TRBD1 (5 bases). V dropped 10 bases and J dropped 1 base, with 19 bases sitting between them. The length of the CDR3 is 16 residues. The germline V gene has CDR1 MNHNS and CDR2 SASEGT.

The table lists this clonotype with a count of one. The V gene is TRBV4-2, the J gene TRBJ2-1; 9 nucleotides align to TRBD2. Losses at the gene ends were 1 base for V and 9 bases for J; bases not matched to a gene: 10. The CDR3 is made up of 16 amino acids. Germline CDR1 LGHNA, CDR2 YNFKEQ. CDR3 sequence: CASSQGGNSGRTEQFF. Written as DNA, the CDR3 is TGTGCCAGCAGCCAAGGTGGGAATAGCGGGAGAACTGAGCAGTTCTTC.

This chain links TRBV20-1 with TRBJ2-7; D might be TRBD1 or TRBD2, each matching 5 bases. Trimming pared 7 bases from V and 6 bases from J, leaving 22 bases between. This CDR3 has 14 amino acids. Germline V gene lookup returns CDR1 DFQATT and CDR2 SNEGSKA (reference sequence). The chain's CDR3 is CSVGGGISAREQYF. As DNA, the CDR3 is TGCAGTGTTGGGGGTGGGATCAGCGCCCGCGAGCAGTACTTC.

The rearrangement joins TRBV7-2 to TRBJ2-5; maybe TRBD1 (5 bases). The germline V and J ends were trimmed by 1 base and 1 base, with 10 bases remaining between them. Germline CDR1 reads SGHTA; CDR2 reads FQGNSA. This CDR3 has 15 amino acids. The CDR3 coding sequence is TGTGCCAGCAGCTTAGATTCAGGGCCCCAAGAGACCCAGTACTTC. As protein: CASSLDSGPQETQYF.

This clonotype was observed a few times. J is TRBJ2-7 and V is TRBV29-1; 8 nucleotides line up with TRBD2. This CDR3 is built from 14 residues. Looked up from germline, CDR1 is SQVTM and CDR2 is ANQGSEA. V dropped 6 bases and J dropped 2; count of bases not matched to a gene: 9. CDR3 loop: CSVTSGRSPYEQYF. As DNA, the CDR3 is TGCAGCGTCACAAGCGGGAGATCACCCTACGAGCAGTACTTC.

In its sample, this clonotype was seen a few times. The rearrangement uses TRBV18 and TRBJ1-1; TRBD1 matches 7 bases. V shed 7 bases and J 1 base; nucleotides not matched to a gene: 6. This CDR3 contains 14 residues. CDR1 KGHSH and CDR2 LQKENI come from the germline V gene. The CDR3 loop is CASYPTGRNTEAFF. CDR3 bases: TGTGCCAGCTACCCGACAGGGCGGAACACTGAAGCTTTCTTT.

This clonotype has just a few counts. The V and J genes are TRBV3-1 and TRBJ2-3; no reliable D call. CDR1 is LGHDT and CDR2 is YNNKEL in the germline V gene (reference sequence). The CDR3 is 13 residues long. Between the trimmed V and J ends, which lost 8 bases and 4 bases, there was a span of 13 bases. CDR3 sequence (DNA): TGTGCCAGCCTCCACCCGGGTGCAGATACGCAGTATTTT. Translating it yields CASLHPGADTQYF.

V and J are TRBV29-1 and TRBJ2-1; 12 nucleotides match TRBD2. V was clipped by 5 bases and J by 7 bases; unmatched bases: 6. This CDR3 is built from 14 residues. CDR1 is SQVTM, CDR2 ANQGSEA, per germline. The CDR3 sequence: CSVSTSGSPNEQFF. In nucleotides, the CDR3 is TGCAGCGTTTCGACTAGCGGGAGCCCAAATGAGCAGTTCTTC.

The genes are TRBV5-1 and TRBJ2-5, with 10 bases that match TRBD2. CDR1 and CDR2 (germline): SGHRS, YFSETQ. V lost 5 bases, J lost 1 base, and 2 bases stayed unmatched. This CDR3 has 14 residues. In DNA, the CDR3 is TGCGCCAGCAGACTAGCGGGGTTCCAAGAGACCCAGTACTTC. It encodes CASRLAGFQETQYF.

V and J are TRBV29-1 and TRBJ2-3, with D perhaps assigned TRBD1 or TRBD2 (5 bases each). Germline CDR1 and CDR2: SQVTM and ANQGSEA. The ends were cut back, 5 bases at V and 0 bases at J, with 9 bases in the middle. The CDR3 covers 13 residues. In nucleotides, the CDR3 is TGCAGCGTTCCGGGACGGAGCACAGATACGCAGTATTTT. This codes for CSVPGRSTDTQYF.

This clonotype was counted only a few times. J is TRBJ2-1 and V is TRBV6-4; 9 bases agree with TRBD2. Germline V lookup: CDR1 MRHNA, CDR2 SNTAGT. The V and J ends lost 0 bases and 2 bases, in that order; junction bases with no gene match: 14. The CDR3 consists of 20 residues. This CDR3 is CASSDSDRLWREGPYNEQFF. CDR3 nucleotides: TGTGCCAGCAGTGACTCGGACCGTCTCTGGCGGGAGGGCCCCTACAATGAGCAGTTCTTC.

For this clonotype: The junction departs from the called germline gene at one end, perhaps through a read error. The chain combines TRBV20-1 with TRBJ2-3; 9 nucleotides align to TRBD1. CDR3 length: 13 amino acids. CDR1 is DFQATT, CDR2 SNEGSKA, per germline (reference sequence). As DNA, the CDR3 is TGCAGTGCTGGAGACAGGGGGGGAGATACGCAGTATTTT. This sequence encodes CSAGDRGGDTQYF.

This clonotype has at least ten counts. The chain recombines TRBV20-1 with TRBJ1-1, with D possibly TRBD1 on 5 matching bases. Germline values: CDR1 DFQATT, CDR2 SNEGSKA (reference sequence). V dropped 2 bases and J dropped 4 bases, with 11 bases sitting between them. The CDR3 has 13 residues. The CDR3 region is CSARLQGGTEAFF. DNA of the CDR3: TGCAGTGCTAGACTTCAGGGTGGCACTGAAGCTTTCTTT.

The rearrangement joins TRBV7-2 to TRBJ1-2; D is ambiguous. The germline V and J ends were trimmed by 5 bases and 8 bases, with 15 bases remaining between them. The length of the CDR3 is 13 residues. Germline V gene lookup returns CDR1 SGHTA and CDR2 FQGNSA. CDR3 sequence (DNA): TGTGCCAGCAGCCTATCCCCCTTGGGAGGCTACACCTTC. This codes for CASSLSPLGGYTF.

A remark on this clonotype: The junction differs from germline at one of its ends, possibly a read error. The chain couples TRBV11-1 to TRBJ2-5; 12 bases are shared with TRBD2. This CDR3 spans 18 amino acids. The germline V gene encodes CDR1 SGHAT and CDR2 FQDESV (reference sequence). CDR3 DNA: TGTGCCAGCAGCGTACTACCTCCGCGGACTAGCGGGGAAGATACCCAGTACTTC. Translation gives CASSVLPPRTSGEDTQYF.